The rows below give T cell receptor beta chains drawn from one sample of a study of cytomegalovirus exposure and HLA in healthy donors. Only in-frame clones appear in the TCRdb table, and some are missing; sequencing was by immunoSEQ multiplex PCR. Here the sample spans fewer than 90,000 clones, roughly 85% being singletons. Input material: PBMCs. The receptors stem from a female donor in good health and CMV-seronegative. The CDR3 runs from the conserved cysteine through the conserved F or W. A D gene is named only where the DNA matches it firmly. The size of a clone is reported for some rows only, either as once, few or many, or as a class for expanded clones.

v_call: TRBV6-5; j_call: TRBJ1-5; clone_size: few; d_call: NA; cdr3_nt: TGTGCCAGCAGTTACGGCGGGGCCGGGCAGCCCCAGCATTTT; cdr3_aa: CASSYGGAGQPQHF
v_call: TRBV20-1; j_call: TRBJ1-2; clone_size: once; d_call: NA; cdr3_nt: TGCAGTGCTTTTCATAACTATGGCTACACCTTC; cdr3_aa: CSAFHNYGYTF
v_call: TRBV7-6; j_call: TRBJ2-7; clone_size: NA; d_call: NA; cdr3_nt: TGTGCCAGCAGCCCAGTGGACACCACCTTAGAGCAGTACTTC; cdr3_aa: CASSPVDTTLEQYF
v_call: TRBV4-1; j_call: TRBJ1-4; clone_size: NA; d_call: NA; cdr3_nt: TGCGCCAGCAGCCAAGGAGGCGGGGTGGAAAAACTGTTTTTT; cdr3_aa: CASSQGGGVEKLFF
v_call: TRBV7-2; j_call: TRBJ2-5; clone_size: NA; d_call: NA; cdr3_nt: TGTGCCAGCAGCTCTCAGGGAATGGAGACCCAGTACTTC; cdr3_aa: CASSSQGMETQYF
v_call: TRBV6-5; j_call: TRBJ2-1; clone_size: NA; d_call: TRBD2; cdr3_nt: TGTGCCAGCAGCCTCCGGACTAGGATCAATGAGCAGTTCTTC; cdr3_aa: CASSLRTRINEQFF
v_call: TRBV27; j_call: TRBJ2-7; clone_size: NA; d_call: TRBD1; cdr3_nt: TGTGCCAGCAGTTTTATACAGGGGGCCTACGAGCAGTACTTC; cdr3_aa: CASSFIQGAYEQYF
v_call: TRBV7-4; j_call: TRBJ2-3; clone_size: NA; d_call: TRBD2; cdr3_nt: TGTGCCAGCAGCTTAATGTATAAGACTAGCGGGAAAGCACGGACAGATACGCAGTATTTT; cdr3_aa: CASSLMYKTSGKARTDTQYF
v_call: TRBV7-9; j_call: TRBJ1-1; clone_size: NA; d_call: NA; cdr3_nt: TGTTCCAGCAGCTTGGAAGGGGGCACTGAAGCTTTCTTT; cdr3_aa: CSSSLEGGTEAFF
v_call: TRBV30; j_call: TRBJ2-3; clone_size: NA; d_call: TRBD2; cdr3_nt: TGTGCCTGGAGTCCCACTAGCGGGGGTCGGGATACGCAGTATTTT; cdr3_aa: CAWSPTSGGRDTQYF
v_call: TRBV7-6; j_call: TRBJ2-1; clone_size: NA; d_call: TRBD1; cdr3_nt: TGTGCCAGCAGCTTAGCACAGGGGTCCTACAATGAGCAGTTCTTC; cdr3_aa: CASSLAQGSYNEQFF
v_call: TRBV15; j_call: TRBJ1-4; clone_size: NA; d_call: NA; cdr3_nt: TGTGCCACCAGCACCAGGGGTCGGAATGAAAAACTGTTTTTT; cdr3_aa: CATSTRGRNEKLFF
v_call: TRBV5-1; j_call: TRBJ2-3; clone_size: NA; d_call: TRBD2; cdr3_nt: TGCGCCAGCAGCTTGGGAGCGGGAAGCACAGATACGCAGTATTTT; cdr3_aa: CASSLGAGSTDTQYF
v_call: TRBV7-9; j_call: TRBJ2-7; clone_size: NA; d_call: NA; cdr3_nt: TGTGCCAGCAGTAAGCGAACGTCGCCCCGGGATGACCTCTCCTACGAGCAGTACTTC; cdr3_aa: CASSKRTSPRDDLSYEQYF
v_call: TRBV7-7; j_call: TRBJ2-7; clone_size: NA; d_call: TRBD2; cdr3_nt: TGTGCTAGCAGCCTCAAGGGACTAGCGGACGAGCAGTACTTC; cdr3_aa: CASSLKGLADEQYF
v_call: TRBV28; j_call: TRBJ1-1; clone_size: NA; d_call: NA; cdr3_nt: TGTGCCAGCGGCAACCCACGACGGAGGAACACTGAAGCTTTCTTT; cdr3_aa: CASGNPRRRNTEAFF
v_call: TRBV28; j_call: TRBJ1-4; clone_size: NA; d_call: NA; cdr3_nt: TGTGCCAGCGTCCGCTGGGGTAGGGAGGGAAAACTGTTTTTT; cdr3_aa: CASVRWGREGKLFF
v_call: TRBV6-4; j_call: TRBJ2-3; clone_size: NA; d_call: NA; cdr3_nt: TGTGCCAGCAGTGGGGGCAGGGACACAGATACGCAGTATTTT; cdr3_aa: CASSGGRDTDTQYF
v_call: TRBV19; j_call: TRBJ2-1; clone_size: NA; d_call: NA; cdr3_nt: TGTGCCAGTGGACGCGGGAACAATGAGCAGTTCTTC; cdr3_aa: CASGRGNNEQFF
v_call: TRBV4-2; j_call: TRBJ2-3; clone_size: NA; d_call: TRBD2; cdr3_nt: TGTGCCAGCAGCCCCCAGACTAGCGGGAGGGCCAGGACAGATACGCAGTATTTT; cdr3_aa: CASSPQTSGRARTDTQYF
v_call: TRBV6-1; j_call: TRBJ2-7; clone_size: NA; d_call: NA; cdr3_nt: TGTGCCAGCAGTCGGACACCCTCCTACGAGCAGTACTTC; cdr3_aa: CASSRTPSYEQYF
v_call: TRBV4-2; j_call: TRBJ2-7; clone_size: NA; d_call: TRBD2; cdr3_nt: TGTGCCAGCAGCCATCGGACTAGCGGGTCCTACGAGCAGTACTTC; cdr3_aa: CASSHRTSGSYEQYF